The next 11 T cell receptor beta chains were all read from a single sample in a study of blood T cell repertoires in COVID-19. Libraries were prepared by immunoSEQ multiplex PCR; TCRdb keeps only in-frame clonotypes and omits some of them. The profile covers about 170,000 clones, with 83% appearing a single time and roughly 2% taken by the ten largest. The sample was peripheral blood. Receptors were obtained from an elderly woman with acute or convalescent COVID-19.

J is TRBJ1-6 and V is TRBV28; 8 nucleotides agree with TRBD1. The germline gives CDR1 MDHEN, CDR2 SYDVKM. The CDR3 has 13 amino acids. V lost 5 bases and J lost 10; bases outside the gene matches: 4. The CDR3 region has the DNA TGTGCCAGCAGTATAAACAGGGGGTCACCCCTCCACTTT. Translating gives CASSINRGSPLHF. Full variable domain (outside the CDR3, taken from reference TRBV28 and TRBJ1-6): DVKVTQSSRYLVKRTGEKVFLECVQDMDHENMFWYRQDPGLGLRLIYFSYDVKMKEKGDIPEGYSVSREKKERFSLILESASTNQTSMYLCASSINRGSPLHFGNGTRLTVT.

The table lists this clone with a count of one. V gene TRBV29-1 combines with J gene TRBJ1-1; possibly TRBD1 for D (5 bases). Trimming cost V 4 bases and J 4 bases, with 13 bases left between them. From germline, CDR1 is SQVTM and CDR2 ANQGSEA. This CDR3 has 13 residues. In nucleotides, the CDR3 is TGCAGCGTTGGGGAGGGGTACATCACTGAAGCTTTCTTT. Its protein product is CSVGEGYITEAFF.

This chain connects TRBV19 to TRBJ2-6; 7 nucleotides agree with TRBD1. CDR1 is LNHDA and CDR2 is SQIVND in the germline V gene (reference sequence). The CDR3 consists of 15 residues. With 5 bases clipped from V and 4 bases from J, the junction kept 5 bases outside the gene matches. The CDR3 is CASSATGVGANVLTF. The CDR3, as DNA: TGTGCCAGTAGTGCCACAGGGGTCGGGGCCAACGTCCTGACTTTC.

This clone was found a few times. The chain couples TRBV19 to TRBJ1-5; D gene uncertain. The CDR3 covers 11 residues. The V and J ends lost 3 bases and 5 bases respectively, with 2 bases between them. CDR1 LNHDA and CDR2 SQIVND come from the germline V gene (reference sequence). DNA of the CDR3: TGTGCCAGTAGTATCGATCAGCCCCAGCATTTT. It specifies CASSIDQPQHF.

The chain has TRBV30 and TRBJ2-5; 8 bases agree with TRBD1. Germline assignment: CDR1 GTSNPN and CDR2 SVGIG (reference sequence). Losses at the gene ends were 4 bases for V and 5 bases for J; bases not matched to a gene: 6. The CDR3 is made up of 13 amino acids. CDR3 DNA sequence: TGTGCCTGGACCAGGGGGCAGGTGGAGACCCAGTACTTC. Translated, it gives CAWTRGQVETQYF.

V and J are TRBV18 and TRBJ1-2, with unresolved D. Germline V gene lookup returns CDR1 KGHSH and CDR2 LQKENI. The CDR3 runs to 15 residues. V lost 0 bases and J 2 bases, leaving 10 bases between the germline ends. The CDR3 loop reads CASSPPNSFNYGYTF. CDR3 sequence (DNA): TGTGCCAGCTCACCACCGAACAGCTTCAACTATGGCTACACCTTC.

This clone has a handful of counts. The chain joins TRBV6-4 to TRBJ1-5; 7 nucleotides match TRBD1. Germline V lookup: CDR1 MRHNA, CDR2 SNTAGT. The CDR3 runs 16 residues. J lost 0 bases, V lost 3 bases, and 5 bases had no gene match. CDR3 DNA sequence: TGTGCCAGCAGTGAAGGGACAGCCCATAGCAATCAGCCCCAGCATTTT. Protein sequence: CASSEGTAHSNQPQHF.

This clone has a handful of counts. This CDR3 is also generated by other DNA sequences in the sample. This sequence joins TRBV19 and TRBJ2-1, with TRBD2 matching 7 bases. Germline V gene data show CDR1 as LNHDA and CDR2 as SQIVND (reference sequence). CDR3 length: 15 residues. V lost 3 bases and J lost 2; bases outside the gene matches: 4. This chain's CDR3 is CASSISSGTYNEQFF. The CDR3, as DNA: TGTGCCAGTAGTATTAGCAGCGGGACCTACAATGAGCAGTTCTTC.

J is TRBJ2-2 and V is TRBV7-9; a weak D match, TRBD2 (9 bases). Trimming took off 5 bases at V and 5 bases at J, with 18 bases between the two ends. The V gene's germline CDR1 is SEHNR and CDR2 FQNEAQ (reference sequence). The CDR3 totals 16 residues. CDR3 protein: CASSPRGLAGTGELFF. The CDR3 DNA is TGTGCCAGCAGCCCCAGGGGGCTAGCGGGAACCGGGGAGCTGTTTTTT.

The chain combines TRBV5-1 with TRBJ1-1; 7 bases line up with TRBD1. Trimming cost V 4 bases and J 0 bases; bases outside gene matches: 9. The CDR3 consists of 16 residues. Germline CDR1 SGHRS, CDR2 YFSETQ. The CDR3 nucleotides read TGCGCCAGCAGCCTTAGATCAGGGGGGTTGAACACTGAAGCTTTCTTT. It specifies CASSLRSGGLNTEAFF.

This rearrangement joins TRBV30 to TRBJ2-4, with TRBD1 identical over 8 bases. The CDR3 sequence is 15 residues long. Germline CDR1 is GTSNPN and CDR2 is SVGIG (reference sequence). CDR3 nucleotide sequence: TGTGCGGGGAGCTGGGACAGGAGAGCCAAAAACATTCAGTACTTC. It codes for CAGSWDRRAKNIQYF. Based on the CDR3 plus reference TRBV30 and TRBJ2-4, the full variable domain is SQTIHQWPATLVQPVGSPLSLECTVEGTSNPNLYWYRQAAGRGLQLLFYSVGIGQISSEVPQNLSASRPQDRQFILSSKKLLLSDSGFYLCAGSWDRRAKNIQYFGAGTRLSVL.